These T cell receptor beta chains were read from a single sample in a study of cytotoxic CD8 clonotypes in ibrutinib-treated CLL. TCRdb's table, derived via immunoSEQ multiplex PCR, lists solely in-frame clones and lacks some. The data contain about 330,000 clones, roughly 67% of them singletons. The specimen was PBMCs, collected after 36 months of ibrutinib treatment. The receptors here all came from a human donor with chronic lymphocytic leukemia. CDR3s include the opening cysteine and the closing phenylalanine or tryptophan. A D gene is named only where the DNA matches it firmly. Rows may omit the clone size; those that give it use once, few, many or a size class.

V gene: TRBV4-1; J gene: TRBJ1-1; clone size: NA; D gene: NA; CDR3 DNA: TGCGCCAGCAGCCACGACCTAGTAGGGGGCACTGAAGCTTTCTTT; CDR3 protein: CASSHDLVGGTEAFF
V gene: TRBV29-1; J gene: TRBJ1-2; clone size: few; D gene: NA; CDR3 DNA: TGCAGCGGACAGGATCAGGACTATGGCTACACCTTC; CDR3 protein: CSGQDQDYGYTF
V gene: TRBV19; J gene: TRBJ2-7; clone size: NA; D gene: NA; CDR3 DNA: TGTGCCAGTAAGAACAGGGATTCCGAGCAGTACTTC; CDR3 protein: CASKNRDSEQYF
V gene: TRBV7-9; J gene: TRBJ1-3; clone size: NA; D gene: TRBD1; CDR3 DNA: TGTGCCAGCAGCCCCCTCACACAGGGGAACTCTGGAAACACCATATATTTT; CDR3 protein: CASSPLTQGNSGNTIYF
V gene: TRBV4-1; J gene: TRBJ1-3; clone size: NA; D gene: NA; CDR3 DNA: TGCGCCAGCAGCCAGGGCCCGTCTGGAAACACCATATATTTT; CDR3 protein: CASSQGPSGNTIYF
V gene: TRBV5-1; J gene: TRBJ1-3; clone size: NA; D gene: NA; CDR3 DNA: TGCCTCGAGCAGCATTGGGGGCGATTGTCTGGAAACACCATATATTTT; CDR3 protein: CLEQHWGRLSGNTIYF
V gene: TRBV7-9; J gene: TRBJ2-1; clone size: NA; D gene: NA; CDR3 DNA: TGTGCCAGCAGCTTAGGCCAGGGGCCCAATGAGCAGTTCTTC; CDR3 protein: CASSLGQGPNEQFF
V gene: TRBV11-2; J gene: TRBJ2-3; clone size: NA; D gene: NA; CDR3 DNA: TGTGCCAGCAGCTGGGACCCCCATAGCACAGATACGCAGTATTTT; CDR3 protein: CASSWDPHSTDTQYF
V gene: TRBV6-6; J gene: TRBJ1-5; clone size: NA; D gene: NA; CDR3 DNA: TGTGCCAGCAGCGAGGGTAGCAATCAGCCCCAGCATTTT; CDR3 protein: CASSEGSNQPQHF
V gene: TRBV5-1; J gene: TRBJ1-1; clone size: NA; D gene: NA; CDR3 DNA: TGCGCCAGCAGCTTCCAGGGGTGGACTGAAGCTTTCTTT; CDR3 protein: CASSFQGWTEAFF
V gene: TRBV29-1; J gene: TRBJ1-2; clone size: NA; D gene: TRBD1; CDR3 DNA: TGCAGCGTCAAAAACCCTGCCAGGGGGACCAAGTACGGCTATGGCTACACCTTC; CDR3 protein: CSVKNPARGTKYGYGYTF
V gene: TRBV9; J gene: TRBJ1-1; clone size: NA; D gene: TRBD1; CDR3 DNA: TGTGCCAGCAGCGGATACAGGGGGCTCGGGAACACTGAAGCTTTCTTT; CDR3 protein: CASSGYRGLGNTEAFF
V gene: TRBV2; J gene: TRBJ2-1; clone size: NA; D gene: NA; CDR3 DNA: TGTGCCAGCAGTGATATGGAGGGGGCCTACAATGAGCAGTTCTTC; CDR3 protein: CASSDMEGAYNEQFF
V gene: TRBV15; J gene: TRBJ2-7; clone size: NA; D gene: NA; CDR3 DNA: TGTGCCACCAGCAGAGATCGGGGAAAGAGCTACGAGCAGTACTTC; CDR3 protein: CATSRDRGKSYEQYF
V gene: TRBV5-1; J gene: TRBJ2-1; clone size: NA; D gene: NA; CDR3 DNA: TGCGCCAGCAGCCCTAGGTCTAGGGGATTATTGATCAATGAGCAGTTCTTC; CDR3 protein: CASSPRSRGLLINEQFF
V gene: TRBV15; J gene: TRBJ2-7; clone size: NA; D gene: NA; CDR3 DNA: TGTGCCACCAGCAGAGATCGGCGGAACTACGAGCAGTACTTC; CDR3 protein: CATSRDRRNYEQYF
V gene: TRBV5-5; J gene: TRBJ2-7; clone size: once; D gene: TRBD2; CDR3 DNA: TGTGCCAGCAGCTTGGCGGGGGGGAGCGGTTACGAGCAGTACTTC; CDR3 protein: CASSLAGGSGYEQYF